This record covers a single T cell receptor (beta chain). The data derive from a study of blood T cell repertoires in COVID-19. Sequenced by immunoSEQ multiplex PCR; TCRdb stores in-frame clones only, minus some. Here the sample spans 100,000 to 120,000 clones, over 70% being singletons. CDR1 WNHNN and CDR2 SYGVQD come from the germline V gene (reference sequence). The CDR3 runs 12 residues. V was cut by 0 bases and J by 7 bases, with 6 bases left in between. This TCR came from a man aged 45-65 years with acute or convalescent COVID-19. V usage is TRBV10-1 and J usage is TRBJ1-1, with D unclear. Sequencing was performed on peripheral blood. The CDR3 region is CASSESRDEAFF. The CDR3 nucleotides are TGCGCCAGCAGTGAGTCGAGGGATGAAGCTTTCTTT.